This entry features one T cell receptor beta chain sequence. It has no known antigen specificity. One base away there is no much larger clone; base qualities are not given. This specimen belongs to a study of control samples from healthy donors and cancer patients (dated by TCRdb to between 2020 and 2021). The library was produced with the immunoSEQ multiplex PCR assay. The source is immuneACCESS, and TCRdb retained only in-frame sequences with V and J called. Part of the clones is not carried over; for the studies checked, unresolved V genes explain less than half of this, and the remainder is unexplained. Across this sample there are about 120,000 clones, with 70% to 90% seen only once. The top ten hold less than 40% of the sample. CDR1 LNHNV and CDR2 YYDKDF are derived from the germline V gene (reference sequence). For this chain, trimming is 6 bases at the V end and 8 bases at the J end, and the number of junction bases without a gene match is 5. Reading from cysteine to phenylalanine, the CDR3 counts 12 amino acids. Left in the record is the CDR3 DNA by itself, 36 bases read in frame from the first base.

This chain joins TRBV15 to TRBJ1-2, with 8 bases aligning to TRBD1. Sample: blood. This receptor was obtained from a man aged 50-60 years in good health. The sequenced DNA: TGTGCCACCAGGTCGACAGGGGAGGGCTACACCTTC. The translation is CATRSTGEGYTF.